The 32 T cell receptor beta chains below were found in one sample sequenced in a study of cytomegalovirus exposure and HLA in healthy donors. PCR involved 60 Vbeta and 13 Jbeta primers. Assay: immunoSEQ multiplex PCR; the TCRdb copy retains only in-frame clones and omits some. In the table there are 150,000 to 200,000 clones, 10% to 15% of which are singletons. Specimen: PBMCs. These receptors came from a man aged 50-59 years in good health and CMV-seropositive.

This chain connects TRBV5-1 to TRBJ1-4; 9 nucleotides line up with TRBD1. From germline, CDR1 is SGHRS and CDR2 YFSETQ. There are 15 residues in the CDR3. The trim removed 4 bases at V and 3 bases at J, leaving 4 bases unmatched. This CDR3 is CASSTGTGSNEKLFF. DNA for the CDR3: TGCGCCAGCAGCACCGGGACAGGGTCTAATGAAAAACTGTTTTTT.

V gene TRBV5-6 combines with J gene TRBJ2-2; the match to TRBD1 covers 8 bases. The germline V gene encodes CDR1 SGHDT and CDR2 YYEEEE. The junction had 12 bases not matched to a gene; V was cut back by 2 bases and J by 9 bases. The CDR3 has 16 amino acids. The CDR3 DNA sequence: TGTGCCAGCAGCTTTTCCGGGACAGGAATCGCGCGGGAGCTGTTTTTT. It is translated as CASSFSGTGIARELFF.

This sequence joins TRBV7-6 and TRBJ2-5; the D gene is possibly TRBD2 (6 bases). V lost 6 bases to trimming and J lost 4 bases, with 21 bases between them. The CDR3 consists of 16 residues. The germline V gene encodes CDR1 SGHVS and CDR2 FNYEAQ. CDR3 sequence reads: CASSSPDGGRGETQYF. The CDR3 DNA is TGTGCCAGCAGTTCCCCAGACGGGGGTCGGGGAGAGACCCAGTACTTC.

The chain employs TRBV15 and TRBJ1-1; no definite D call. CDR1 LNHNV and CDR2 YYDKDF come from the germline V gene (reference sequence). The CDR3 length is 14 residues. V lost 0 bases and J lost 1, with 6 bases in between. The CDR3 is CATSRELTNTEAFF. The CDR3 nucleotides read TGTGCCACCAGCAGAGAGCTAACGAACACTGAAGCTTTCTTT.

The chain has TRBV18 and TRBJ1-2; no clear D. Trimming stripped 11 bases from V and 6 bases from J, with 16 bases between. The CDR3 totals 12 residues. The germline CDR1 and CDR2 sequences are KGHSH and LQKENI. CDR3 loop: CAPGEGVHGYTF. The DNA of the CDR3 is TGTGCCCCCGGGGAAGGCGTTCATGGCTACACCTTC.

The V gene is TRBV13, the J gene TRBJ1-2; maybe TRBD1 (5 bases). The CDR3 has 14 amino acids. Trimming left V 3 bases short and J 6 bases short, with 14 bases between. The germline CDR1 and CDR2 sequences are PRHDT and FYEKMQ (reference sequence). CDR3 sequence (DNA): TGTGCCAGCAGCTTTTATGGGGCGGCGAATGGCTACACCTTC. The encoded protein is CASSFYGAANGYTF.

This clone was picked up a small number of times. The V and J genes are TRBV27 and TRBJ2-2, with a tentative D call TRBD2 (5 bases). Germline lookup yields CDR1 MNHEY and CDR2 SMNVEV (reference sequence). Trimming cost V 8 bases and J 5 bases, with 12 bases left between them. The CDR3 has 13 residues. CDR3 coding DNA: TGTGCCAGCCGCGGGCTGAGGACCGGGGAGCTGTTTTTT. Its protein is CASRGLRTGELFF.

The CDR3 protein is CAWSGGPNQPQHF. DNA for the CDR3: TGTGCCTGGAGTGGCGGGCCCAATCAGCCCCAGCATTTT. The chain has TRBV30 and TRBJ1-5; D ambiguous. Germline CDR1 and CDR2: GTSNPN and SVGIG (reference sequence). The V end lost 1 base, the J end lost 3 bases, and 7 bases lay between the germline ends. CDR3 size: 13 residues.

In this sample, this clone turned up a few times. The identical CDR3 is also encoded by other nucleotide sequences in the sample. The chain recombines TRBV6-1 with TRBJ1-1, with no clear D. The CDR3 is 14 residues long. Trimming removed 4 bases from V and 1 base from J, with 10 bases in between. Per the germline V gene, CDR1 is MNHNS and CDR2 is SASEGT. The DNA for the CDR3 is TGTGCCAGCAGTGTGGGCACCCCGAACACTGAAGCTTTCTTT. Translating gives CASSVGTPNTEAFF.

The rearrangement uses TRBV9 and TRBJ1-1; 8 nucleotides align to TRBD1. CDR1 is SGDLS and CDR2 is YYNGEE in the germline V gene. Losses at the gene ends were 2 bases for V and 7 bases for J; bases not matched to a gene: 4. The CDR3 sequence is 13 residues long. The chain's CDR3 is CASSVIGTGEAFF. The CDR3 nucleotides read TGTGCCAGCAGCGTCATCGGGACAGGTGAAGCTTTCTTT.

This rearrangement joins TRBV7-3 to TRBJ2-3; 9 bases match TRBD1. CDR1 and CDR2 from the germline V gene are SGHTA and FQGTGA. The ends lost 4 bases at V and 2 bases at J; junction bases unmatched: 4. The CDR3 consists of 15 residues. The CDR3 bases are TGTGCCAGCAGCTCAGGACAGGGGACCACAGATACGCAGTATTTT. It codes for CASSSGQGTTDTQYF.

The gene calls are TRBV27 and TRBJ2-3, with no clear D. Trimming stripped 6 bases from V and 8 bases from J, with 12 bases between. The CDR3 is made up of 12 amino acids. Germline assignment: CDR1 MNHEY and CDR2 SMNVEV (reference sequence). The CDR3 is CASRNVPGTQYF. CDR3 nucleotide sequence: TGTGCCAGCAGAAACGTGCCGGGTACGCAGTATTTT.

In this sample, this clone turned up many times. The V call is TRBV9, the J call TRBJ2-2; the match to TRBD1 covers 11 bases. The CDR3 contains 15 residues. Trimming cost V 3 bases and J 5 bases; bases outside gene matches: 3. CDR1 is SGDLS, CDR2 YYNGEE, per germline. CDR3 nucleotide sequence: TGTGCCAGCAGCGCCGGACAGGGGGCGACCGGGGAGCTGTTTTTT. It encodes CASSAGQGATGELFF.

V gene TRBV9 combines with J gene TRBJ2-7; weak D call: TRBD2 (5 bases). The CDR3 extends over 14 amino acids. Per germline, CDR1 SGDLS and CDR2 YYNGEE. Between the trimmed V and J ends, which lost 0 bases and 4 bases, there was a span of 11 bases. The CDR3 coding sequence is TGTGCCAGCAGCGTAGGCGGGTTGGCATACGAGCAGTACTTC. Its protein product is CASSVGGLAYEQYF.

This clone was detected ten times or more. The V gene is TRBV2, the J gene TRBJ1-4; possibly TRBD1 for D (6 bases). Between the trimmed V and J ends, which lost 1 base and 6 bases, there was a span of 12 bases. The CDR3 extends over 15 amino acids. Looked up from germline, CDR1 is SNHLY and CDR2 is FYNNEI. CDR3 coding DNA: TGTGCCAGCAGTGAAGGGTCAGGGGTGGATGAAAAACTGTTTTTT. It yields the protein CASSEGSGVDEKLFF.

The chain employs TRBV5-4 and TRBJ1-4, with D perhaps matching TRBD1 (6 bases). V was shortened by 4 bases and J by 5 bases, with 12 bases between the two germline ends. The germline gives CDR1 SGHNT, CDR2 YYREEE (reference sequence). CDR3 length equals 14 residues. The CDR3: CASSVGARNEKLFF. The CDR3 DNA follows: TGTGCCAGCAGCGTGGGGGCTCGGAATGAAAAACTGTTTTTT. The whole variable domain, filled in from reference TRBV5-4 and TRBJ1-4, reads ETGVTQSPTHLIKTRGQQVTLRCSSQSGHNTVSWYQQALGQGPQFIFQYYREEENGRGNFPPRFSGLQFPNYSSELNVNALELDDSALYLCASSVGARNEKLFFGSGTQLSVL.

This clone was counted only a few times. This chain joins TRBV5-1 and TRBJ2-1; 15 nucleotides line up with TRBD2. The V and J ends lost 5 bases and 0 bases, in that order; junction bases with no gene match: 6. Per germline, CDR1 SGHRS and CDR2 YFSETQ. The CDR3 totals 18 residues. The CDR3 bases are TGCGCCAGCAGTTCAGGACTAGCGGGGGGGAGCTCCTACAATGAGCAGTTCTTC. It encodes CASSSGLAGGSSYNEQFF.

This clone has more than one count but fewer than ten. The chain joins TRBV6-5 to TRBJ1-5; TRBD1 matches at 7 bases. The germline CDR1 and CDR2 sequences are MNHEY and SVGAGI. The CDR3 contains 15 residues. Unmatched junction bases numbered 7, after V lost 6 bases and J lost 2 bases. This CDR3 is CASRVDRRGNQPQHF. CDR3 nucleotide sequence: TGTGCCAGCAGGGTGGACAGGCGAGGCAATCAGCCCCAGCATTTT.

This clone was counted between two and nine times. The V gene is TRBV5-5, the J gene TRBJ2-7, with TRBD1 identical over 8 bases. V lost 0 bases, J lost 10 bases, and 6 bases stayed unmatched. Germline CDR1 SGHKS, CDR2 YYEKEE (reference sequence). The CDR3 length is 13 residues. DNA for the CDR3: TGTGCCAGCAGCTTGGCCCCGGGACAGGAACAGTACGTC. It specifies CASSLAPGQEQYV.

The rearrangement uses TRBV19 and TRBJ2-5, with TRBD1 as a possible D gene (6 bases). Germline V gene sequence: CDR1 LNHDA, CDR2 SQIVND (reference sequence). V was trimmed by 6 bases and J by 0 bases, leaving 11 bases between them. The CDR3 covers 14 residues. The CDR3 DNA is TGTGCCAGTAGCTTCGGACAGCACCAAGAGACCCAGTACTTC. It encodes CASSFGQHQETQYF. Combining the CDR3 with reference TRBV19 and TRBJ2-5 gives the whole variable domain DGGITQSPKYLFRKEGQNVTLSCEQNLNHDAMYWYRQDPGQGLRLIYYSQIVNDFQKGDIAEGYSVSREKKESFPLTVTSAQKNPTAFYLCASSFGQHQETQYFGPGTRLLVL.

V and J are TRBV11-2 and TRBJ2-7, with D perhaps matching TRBD1 (5 bases). Between the trimmed V and J ends, which lost 5 bases and 6 bases, there was a span of 11 bases. The germline V gene has CDR1 SGHAT and CDR2 FQNNGV. The CDR3 has 12 amino acids. CDR3 protein: CASSIDRVEQYF. In DNA form, the CDR3 reads TGTGCCAGCAGCATTGACAGAGTCGAGCAGTACTTC. Complete variable domain (other parts from reference TRBV11-2 and TRBJ2-7): EAGVAQSPRYKIIEKRQSVAFWCNPISGHATLYWYQQILGQGPKLLIQFQNNGVVDDSQLPKDRFSAERLKGVDSTLKIQPAKLEDSAVYLCASSIDRVEQYFGPGTRLTVT.

Only a few counts were recorded for this clone. This chain uses TRBV4-1 with TRBJ1-2; 11 bases are shared with TRBD1. Germline V gives CDR1 MGHRA, CDR2 YSYEKL. V was pared by 0 bases and J by 2 bases, with 5 bases of the junction left unmatched. This CDR3 has 17 amino acids. This chain's CDR3 is CASSQDKWDRGNYGYTF. CDR3 nucleotides: TGCGCCAGCAGCCAAGATAAATGGGACAGGGGGAACTATGGCTACACCTTC.

The chain has TRBV7-2 and TRBJ1-5, with TRBD1 identical over 10 bases. The CDR3 loop spans 15 amino acids. Germline-derived CDR1 and CDR2 are SGHTA and FQGNSA. Trimming cost V 6 bases and J 2 bases; bases outside gene matches: 4. The CDR3 reads CASSRDRGRNQPQHF. For the CDR3, the DNA is TGTGCCAGCAGTCGGGACAGGGGACGCAATCAGCCCCAGCATTTT. The complete variable domain, with remaining parts taken from reference TRBV7-2 and TRBJ1-5, reads GAGVSQSPSNKVTEKGKDVELRCDPISGHTALYWYRQSLGQGLEFLIYFQGNSAPDKSGLPSDRFSAERTGGSVSTLTIQRTQQEDSAVYLCASSRDRGRNQPQHFGDGTRLSIL.

This clone was seen a few times. This chain joins TRBV5-1 and TRBJ2-2, with TRBD1 as a possible D gene (6 bases). Germline assignment: CDR1 SGHRS and CDR2 YFSETQ. There are 15 residues in the CDR3. Deletions cut 2 bases from V and 5 bases from J, with 13 bases between. The CDR3 DNA reads TGCGCCAGCAGCTTAAGACAGGATGGAACCGGGGAGCTGTTTTTT. It encodes CASSLRQDGTGELFF.

V usage is TRBV5-6 and J usage is TRBJ2-1; 7 positions match TRBD1. Germline assignment: CDR1 SGHDT and CDR2 YYEEEE. Trimming took 2 bases from V and 4 from J; bases not matched to a gene: 6. The CDR3 length is 15 residues. The CDR3 loop reads CASSFTGTAYNEQFF. For the CDR3, the DNA is TGTGCCAGCAGCTTCACCGGGACAGCATACAATGAGCAGTTCTTC.

The genes are TRBV9 and TRBJ2-7, with D hard to call. The CDR3 extends over 14 amino acids. Germline CDR1 and CDR2: SGDLS and YYNGEE. Trimming removed 4 bases from V and 0 bases from J, with 11 bases in between. Here the CDR3 reads CASSPRLGSYEQYF. The CDR3 DNA sequence: TGTGCCAGCAGCCCCCGGCTAGGCTCCTACGAGCAGTACTTC.

The CDR3 sequence: CASIGANTEAFF. The CDR3 DNA reads TGTGCCAGCATAGGGGCGAACACTGAAGCTTTCTTT. J is TRBJ1-1 and V is TRBV27; D is possibly TRBD1 (5 bases). The CDR3 sequence is 12 residues long. V lost 7 bases and J 1 base, leaving 7 bases between the germline ends. Germline-derived CDR1 and CDR2 are MNHEY and SMNVEV (reference sequence).

The table lists this clone with a few counts. The genes are TRBV18 and TRBJ1-6; 11 bases align to TRBD1. The V gene end was trimmed by 3 bases and the J gene end by 9 bases; junction bases not matched to a gene: 4. The CDR3 length is 15 residues. Germline V CDR1 and CDR2: KGHSH, LQKENI. The CDR3 reads CASSPGQGGSSPLHF. The CDR3 coding sequence is TGTGCCAGCTCACCGGGACAGGGGGGAAGTTCACCCCTCCACTTT.

The genes are TRBV15 and TRBJ1-1; 11 nucleotides align to TRBD1. V lost 5 bases and J lost 8; bases outside the gene matches: 4. Germline V gene lookup returns CDR1 LNHNV and CDR2 YYDKDF (reference sequence). The length of the CDR3 is 13 residues. The CDR3 sequence: CATSPGTGGEAFF. As DNA, the CDR3 is TGTGCCACCAGCCCAGGGACAGGGGGGGAAGCTTTCTTT. Full variable domain (missing parts from reference TRBV15 and TRBJ1-1): DAMVIQNPRYQVTQFGKPVTLSCSQTLNHNVMYWYQQKSSQAPKLLFHYYDKDFNNEADTPDNFQSRRPNTSFCFLDIRSPGLGDTAMYLCATSPGTGGEAFFGQGTRLTVV.

In this sample, this clone turned up a few times. The chain combines TRBV5-4 with TRBJ2-2; D gene unclear. CDR3 length: 12 amino acids. Trimming took off 0 bases at V and 7 bases at J, with 4 bases between the two ends. The germline V gene encodes CDR1 SGHNT and CDR2 YYREEE (reference sequence). In nucleotides, the CDR3 is TGTGCCAGCAGCTTGGACAGCGGGGAGCTGTTTTTT. It codes for CASSLDSGELFF.

The rearrangement links TRBV10-3 to TRBJ2-3, with 8 bases aligning to TRBD2. There are 14 residues in the CDR3. Germline loops: CDR1 ENHRY, CDR2 SYGVKD. Unmatched junction bases numbered 5, after V lost 7 bases and J lost 2 bases. The CDR3 nucleotides are TGTGCCATCACCCGGACTAGCCTCACAGATACGCAGTATTTT. Its protein product is CAITRTSLTDTQYF.

The chain carries TRBV7-2 and TRBJ2-5, with no clear D. Per germline, CDR1 SGHTA and CDR2 FQGNSA. The CDR3 consists of 13 residues. Deletions cut 3 bases from V and 2 bases from J, with 7 bases between. This CDR3 reads CASSLSFQETQYF. CDR3 nucleotide sequence: TGTGCCAGCAGCTTGTCCTTTCAAGAGACCCAGTACTTC. Complete variable domain (other parts from reference TRBV7-2 and TRBJ2-5): GAGVSQSPSNKVTEKGKDVELRCDPISGHTALYWYRQSLGQGLEFLIYFQGNSAPDKSGLPSDRFSAERTGGSVSTLTIQRTQQEDSAVYLCASSLSFQETQYFGPGTRLLVL.